This T cell receptor (beta chain) comes out of a study of blood T cell repertoires in COVID-19 (dated by TCRdb to about 2020). As for the study more broadly: The collaborator samples originated in the United States, Italy and Spain and spanned the acute and convalescent phases of COVID-19. The material from the prospective study consisted of cDNA or gDNA derived from T cells, B-cell-depleted T cells, or PBMCs. The dataset comprised deeply sampled blood TCRbeta repertoires from subjects exposed to, actively infected with, or recovered from COVID-19. The repertoires were released in a freely available public database intended as a resource for research on the immune response to SARS-CoV-2. Samples came from the ongoing ImmuneRACE study (first 160 participants) plus 1,254 subjects from 6 global collaborators. Nearly every sample came with metadata listing a de-identified subject ID, COVID-19 status, age in years and sex. Where HLA class I and class II types were available, the types were taken from metadata supplied by the sample provider, not from assay-based typing.

General study outcomes and caveats: Clinical and demographic metadata were provided uncurated, with the amount varying by source and participant.

Samples from volunteer blood donors who had recovered from COVID-19 were contributed by a second Seattle source. Collaborating institutions collected whole blood in K2EDTA tubes following their own protocols. For TCRbeta analysis, collaborators shipped samples as frozen whole blood, isolated PBMCs, or DNA extracted from either of those sample types. TCRbeta CDR3 regions were amplified from genomic DNA by means of the immunoSEQ Assay, a bias-controlled multiplex PCR. The authors' pipeline ran thus. The number of nucleated cells in each sample was estimated from the amplification of reference gene primers within the assay. Sequence reads were collapsed and filtered to measure the absolute abundance of every unique TCRbeta CDR3 rearrangement. For each sample, productive Simpson clonality was calculated as the square root of Simpson's diversity index over productive rearrangements. The clones in this table, taken by TCRdb from immuneACCESS, are in-frame only. Not every clone is retained; where verified, under half of the shortfall comes from an unresolved V gene, and the cause of the rest is unknown. That table is the source of V, J and clone size, and D and trimming were worked out from the DNA. For this sample there are around 190,000 clones; about 88% appear just once. The ten most abundant clones make up about 1.9% of the sample.

Comment on this clone: The specificity of this receptor is unknown. Base qualities were left out, and no much larger clone turns up one base away.

The junction carries 6 bases between V and J, which are trimmed by 1 base and 7 bases respectively. The CDR3 runs 12 amino acids, cysteine and phenylalanine included. The CDR3 DNA has 36 bases and is translated from base 1. Sequences SGHTA (CDR1) and FQGNSA (CDR2) are obtained from the germline V gene. This chain joins TRBV7-2 to TRBJ2-3; the D gene lacks a confident call. The source is a man younger than 30 who had recovered from COVID-19. Sequencing input: peripheral blood. DNA sequence: TGTGCCAGCAGCTTAGGTCAATATACGCAGTATTTT. Its amino acids are CASSLGQYTQYF.